Shown below are 5 T cell receptor beta chains from a single sample sequenced in a study of response to subunit inactivated influenza vaccine. TCRdb re-analysed the RT-PCR reads in MiXCR, keeping a single row per CDR3 protein. This sample has more than 400,000 distinct CDR3 sequences, with approximately 11% found just once. The starting material was PBMCs from blood, obtained roughly 47 days after vaccination. These TCRs come from a man aged 45-60 years who received an inactivated influenza vaccine.

There are a few counts of this clonotype. V usage is TRBV7-9 and J usage is TRBJ2-7, with TRBD1 identical over 9 bases. Germline V gene sequence: CDR1 SEHNR, CDR2 FQNEAQ (reference sequence). V lost 5 bases to trimming and J lost 5 bases; unmatched junction nucleotides: 7. The CDR3 length is 14 residues. The CDR3 nucleotides are TGTGCCAGCAGCCTAGGGACAGGGTTCAACGAGCAGTACTTC. Translated, it gives CASSLGTGFNEQYF.

This clonotype has just a few counts. This chain links TRBV5-5 with TRBJ1-2, with 7 bases identical to TRBD1. CDR3 size: 18 residues. Germline V gives CDR1 SGHKS, CDR2 YYEKEE (reference sequence). With V trimmed by 4 bases and J by 0 bases, 15 bases remained unmatched. The CDR3 loop reads CASSTSPTGLRANYGYTF. The CDR3 DNA is TGTGCCAGCAGCACGTCCCCGACAGGGCTACGCGCTAACTATGGCTACACCTTC. The full variable domain, completed using reference TRBV5-5 and TRBJ1-2, is DAGVTQSPTHLIKTRGQQVTLRCSPISGHKSVSWYQQVLGQGPQFIFQYYEKEERGRGNFPDRFSARQFPNYSSELNVNALLLGDSALYLCASSTSPTGLRANYGYTFGSGTRLTVV.

V and J are TRBV12-3 or TRBV12-4 and TRBJ1-4, with 11 bases lining up with TRBD1. Trimming at V came to 5 bases and at J to 7 bases, leaving 6 bases not matched to a gene. The CDR3 length is 15 residues. CDR3 region: CASSGKDRGLEKLFF. The CDR3 DNA reads TGTGCCAGCAGTGGAAAGGACAGGGGGCTTGAAAAACTGTTTTTT.

The rearrangement joins TRBV28 to TRBJ1-2; D is perhaps TRBD1 (6 bases). Trimming shortened V by 3 bases and J by 6 bases, and 14 bases separated the two germline ends. Germline CDR1 and CDR2: MDHEN and SYDVKM. The CDR3 length is 14 residues. CDR3 sequence: CASSFQGMANGYTF. The CDR3 DNA reads as TGTGCCAGCAGTTTCCAGGGGATGGCTAATGGCTACACCTTC.

The chain carries TRBV5-1 and TRBJ2-6; D gene unclear. The CDR3 totals 16 residues. V lost 0 bases to trimming and J lost 0 bases, with 7 bases between them. In germline, CDR1 is SGHRS, CDR2 YFSETQ. The chain's CDR3 is CASSLVLYSGANVLTF. The CDR3 DNA follows: TGCGCCAGCAGCTTGGTTTTATACTCTGGGGCCAACGTCCTGACTTTC.